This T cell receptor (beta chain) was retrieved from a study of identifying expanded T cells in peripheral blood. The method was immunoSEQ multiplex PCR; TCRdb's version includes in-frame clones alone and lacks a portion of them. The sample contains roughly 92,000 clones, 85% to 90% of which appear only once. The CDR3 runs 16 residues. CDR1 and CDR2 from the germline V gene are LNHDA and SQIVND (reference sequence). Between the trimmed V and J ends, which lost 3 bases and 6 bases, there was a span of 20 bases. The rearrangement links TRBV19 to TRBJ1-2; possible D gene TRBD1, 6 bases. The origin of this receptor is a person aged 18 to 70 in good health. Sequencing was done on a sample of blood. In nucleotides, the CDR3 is TGTGCCAGTAGTATTAAAATACCAACAGGGTTTGATGGCTACACCTTC. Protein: CASSIKIPTGFDGYTF.